This T cell receptor (beta chain) was retrieved from a study of T cell clones after liver transplantation. Study in general: Liver transplant recipients had immunosuppression withdrawal attempted within 2 years. Post-transplant blood was tracked for graft-donor-reactive T cell clones identified in a pre-transplant mixed lymphocyte reaction. Graft-donor-reactive sequences were compared with third-party-reactive TCRbeta sequences from pre-transplant mixed lymphocyte reactions. Timepoints were pre-transplant, pre-withdrawal, and after withdrawal was completed or failed.

TCRdb keeps only in-frame clones here, not all; method: immunoSEQ multiplex PCR. Here the sample spans roughly 49,000 clones, roughly 70% being singletons. The receptor was isolated from a human patient who received a liver transplant. A share of the T cells may be of graft donor origin. The sample was CD4+ T cells from blood, taken around 4.5 years after liver transplant.

This chain's CDR3 is CASSLGGGSAEKLFF. The CDR3 region has the DNA TGCGCCAGCAGCTTGGGAGGAGGGTCCGCTGAAAAACTGTTTTTT. This sequence joins TRBV5-1 and TRBJ1-4; unclear D gene. The V and J ends lost 0 bases and 7 bases respectively, with 13 bases between them. Germline values: CDR1 SGHRS, CDR2 YFSETQ. The CDR3 has 15 residues.